A single sample gave rise to the 21 T cell receptor beta chains below, sequenced in a study of cytomegalovirus exposure and HLA in healthy donors (dated by TCRdb to 2017 to 2019). Library preparation employed the immunoSEQ multiplex PCR assay. For the multiplex PCR, a mixture combining 60 forward primers for TCR Vbeta segments and 13 reverse primers for TCR Jbeta segments was used. The immuneACCESS repertoire file appears here via TCRdb, limited to in-frame rearrangements. These files lack a portion of the clones; in checked studies, under half of the deficit traces to unresolved V genes, and the cause of the others is not known. In this sample the table shows roughly 160,000 clones, around 85% of which occur a single time. The ten most abundant clones make up around 0.85% of the sample. Source material: PBMCs. These receptors originate from a woman aged 25 to 45 in good health and CMV-seronegative.

V usage is TRBV4-1 and J usage is TRBJ1-5; D ambiguous. CDR1 and CDR2 from the germline V gene are MGHRA and YSYEKL. The CDR3 covers 15 residues. V was cut by 0 bases and J by 3 bases, with 9 bases left in between. In nucleotides, the CDR3 is TGCGCCAGCAGCCAAGAGGAGGCGGACAATCAGCCCCAGCATTTT. This sequence encodes CASSQEEADNQPQHF.

The chain carries TRBV2 and TRBJ2-1; 12 bases line up with TRBD2. In germline, CDR1 is SNHLY, CDR2 FYNNEI. The CDR3 length is 18 residues. The J segment lost 4 bases and the V segment lost 4 bases, leaving 11 bases of the junction unmatched. CDR3 nucleotides: TGTGCCAGCAGTGGCCCTCGGTCCGGGACTAGCGGGTACAATGAGCAGTTCTTC. Amino acid sequence: CASSGPRSGTSGYNEQFF.

This clone was seen only once. The chain employs TRBV7-9 and TRBJ2-2; D possibly corresponds to TRBD2 (6 bases). The germline CDR1 and CDR2 sequences are SEHNR and FQNEAQ (reference sequence). CDR3 length: 14 amino acids. Deletions cut 0 bases from V and 7 bases from J, with 9 bases between. The CDR3 nucleotides are TGTGCCAGCAGCTTAGCGGGAGGTTACGGGGAGCTGTTTTTT. Its protein product is CASSLAGGYGELFF.

The chain recombines TRBV5-1 with TRBJ2-3; 10 bases are a match to TRBD2. This CDR3 contains 16 residues. Germline V gene lookup returns CDR1 SGHRS and CDR2 YFSETQ. V gave up 0 bases and J gave up 2 bases; unmatched junction bases: 3. The DNA for the CDR3 is TGCGCCAGCAGCTTGGTAGCGGGGGGCCCCACAGATACGCAGTATTTT. This encodes CASSLVAGGPTDTQYF. The complete variable domain, with remaining parts taken from reference TRBV5-1 and TRBJ2-3, reads KAGVTQTPRYLIKTRGQQVTLSCSPISGHRSVSWYQQTPGQGLQFLFEYFSETQRNKGNFPGRFSGRQFSNSRSEMNVSTLELGDSALYLCASSLVAGGPTDTQYFGPGTRLTVL.

The V gene is TRBV5-5, the J gene TRBJ1-4, with D perhaps matching TRBD1 (6 bases). The germline V gene has CDR1 SGHKS and CDR2 YYEKEE (reference sequence). V was clipped by 0 bases and J by 5 bases, with 8 bases between them. This CDR3 is built from 14 residues. CDR3 in DNA: TGTGCCAGCAGCTTGGACGGACAGAATGAAAAACTGTTTTTT. This sequence encodes CASSLDGQNEKLFF. Complete variable domain (other parts from reference TRBV5-5 and TRBJ1-4): DAGVTQSPTHLIKTRGQQVTLRCSPISGHKSVSWYQQVLGQGPQFIFQYYEKEERGRGNFPDRFSARQFPNYSSELNVNALLLGDSALYLCASSLDGQNEKLFFGSGTQLSVL.

This rearrangement joins TRBV27 to TRBJ1-5, with TRBD1 matching over 7 bases. The length of the CDR3 is 16 residues. Trimming cost V 5 bases and J 2 bases; bases outside gene matches: 9. CDR1 and CDR2 from the germline V gene are MNHEY and SMNVEV (reference sequence). CDR3 sequence: CASSTYRGSGNQPQHF. CDR3 in DNA: TGTGCCAGCAGTACCTACAGGGGTTCGGGCAATCAGCCCCAGCATTTT.

The chain links TRBV28 to TRBJ2-5, with a weak D call TRBD1 (6 bases). The CDR3 totals 16 residues. V lost 7 bases, J lost 1 base, and 19 bases lay in between. The germline V gene has CDR1 MDHEN and CDR2 SYDVKM. For the CDR3, the DNA is TGTGCCAGCACCATCCGACAGGCGCGCCGCCAAGAGACCCAGTACTTC. Translation gives CASTIRQARRQETQYF.

CDR3 amino acids: CASSLTGTGGGAGELFF. In DNA form, the CDR3 reads TGTGCCAGCAGCTTAACCGGGACAGGGGGAGGGGCCGGGGAGCTGTTTTTT. V usage is TRBV7-3 and J usage is TRBJ2-2, with 11 bases lining up with TRBD1. The germline gives CDR1 SGHTA, CDR2 FQGTGA. The CDR3 loop spans 17 amino acids. V lost 0 bases and J lost 6; bases outside the gene matches: 6.

J is TRBJ1-2 and V is TRBV19; 8 nucleotides agree with TRBD1. Germline lookup yields CDR1 LNHDA and CDR2 SQIVND (reference sequence). This CDR3 comprises 15 residues. V lost 3 bases to trimming and J lost 5 bases; unmatched junction nucleotides: 8. CDR3 coding DNA: TGTGCCAGTAGTATGGCGGACAGGGACGAGTATGGCTACACCTTC. Protein product: CASSMADRDEYGYTF.

The J gene is TRBJ2-1, the V gene TRBV18, with D tentatively TRBD1 (6 bases). Per the germline V gene, CDR1 is KGHSH and CDR2 is LQKENI. The CDR3 runs to 15 residues. V lost 2 bases and J 1 base, leaving 9 bases between the germline ends. CDR3: CASSPETGSYNEQFF. CDR3 nucleotides: TGTGCCAGCTCACCAGAGACAGGTTCCTACAATGAGCAGTTCTTC. Supplemented by reference TRBV18 and TRBJ2-1, the full variable domain reads NAGVMQNPRHLVRRRGQEARLRCSPMKGHSHVYWYRQLPEEGLKFMVYLQKENIIDESGMPKERFSAEFPKEGPSILRIQQVVRGDSAAYFCASSPETGSYNEQFFGPGTRLTVL.

The V and J genes are TRBV11-3 and TRBJ2-2; 8 nucleotides agree with TRBD1. With V trimmed by 5 bases and J by 3 bases, 5 bases remained unmatched. The CDR3 loop spans 15 amino acids. Germline-derived CDR1 and CDR2 are SGHNT and YENEEA. CDR3 bases: TGTGCCAGCAGCCCCGACAGGGGCGACACCGGGGAGCTGTTTTTT. Amino acid sequence: CASSPDRGDTGELFF.

The genes are TRBV19 and TRBJ1-2; TRBD1 matches 9 bases. The germline CDR1 and CDR2 sequences are LNHDA and SQIVND (reference sequence). Unmatched junction bases numbered 5, after V lost 1 base and J lost 8 bases. This CDR3 is 14 amino acids long. CDR3 region: CASSIVRTGDGYTF. In nucleotides, the CDR3 is TGTGCCAGTAGTATAGTACGGACAGGGGACGGCTACACCTTC.

The rearrangement uses TRBV7-2 and TRBJ1-1; no definite D call. This CDR3 contains 15 residues. Trimming took 6 bases from V and 0 from J, leaving 14 bases between them. CDR1 SGHTA and CDR2 FQGNSA come from the germline V gene. The CDR3 here is CASRNKQKLNTEAFF. The CDR3 DNA follows: TGTGCCAGCAGGAACAAACAGAAGTTGAACACTGAAGCTTTCTTT. Full variable domain (remainder filled in from reference TRBV7-2 and TRBJ1-1): GAGVSQSPSNKVTEKGKDVELRCDPISGHTALYWYRQSLGQGLEFLIYFQGNSAPDKSGLPSDRFSAERTGGSVSTLTIQRTQQEDSAVYLCASRNKQKLNTEAFFGQGTRLTVV.

The chain recombines TRBV15 with TRBJ2-1; 10 bases line up with TRBD2. The CDR3 length is 14 residues. Trimming cost V 11 bases and J 7 bases; bases outside gene matches: 11. Germline values: CDR1 LNHNV, CDR2 YYDKDF (reference sequence). CDR3 bases: TGTGCCGTTCCCTTAGCGGGAGGTGGAAATGAGCAGTTCTTC. Its protein is CAVPLAGGGNEQFF.

The CDR3 sequence is CAWSMQNQETQYF. For the CDR3, the DNA is TGTGCCTGGAGTATGCAGAACCAAGAGACCCAGTACTTC. The chain links TRBV30 to TRBJ2-5; no reliable D call. The CDR3 sequence is 13 residues long. CDR1 is GTSNPN and CDR2 is SVGIG in the germline V gene (reference sequence). Trimming removed 2 bases from V and 0 bases from J, with 7 bases in between. The full variable domain, its missing parts supplied by reference TRBV30 and TRBJ2-5, is SQTIHQWPATLVQPVGSPLSLECTVEGTSNPNLYWYRQAAGRGLQLLFYSVGIGQISSEVPQNLSASRPQDRQFILSSKKLLLSDSGFYLCAWSMQNQETQYFGPGTRLLVL.

The rearrangement links TRBV7-2 to TRBJ2-5; D is uncertain. V lost 0 bases to trimming and J lost 5 bases, with 4 bases between them. This CDR3 has 12 residues. Germline assignment: CDR1 SGHTA and CDR2 FQGNSA. CDR3 in DNA: TGTGCCAGCAGCTTAGCCAGGGAGACCCAGTACTTC. Translated: CASSLARETQYF.

The CDR3 sequence: CASSAFSGTSYEQYF. CDR3 nucleotide sequence: TGTGCCAGCAGTGCCTTTAGCGGGACCTCCTACGAGCAGTACTTC. V usage is TRBV6-5 and J usage is TRBJ2-7; 8 bases agree with TRBD2. Germline V gene data show CDR1 as MNHEY and CDR2 as SVGAGI. The CDR3 has 15 amino acids. V lost 5 bases to trimming and J lost 0 bases; unmatched junction nucleotides: 6.

J is TRBJ1-2 and V is TRBV21-1. TRBV21-1 is noted as a pseudogene. This CDR3 region has 16 residues. The CDR3 loop is CASSDRGGGINYGYTF. Written as DNA, the CDR3 is TGTGCCAGCAGCGACCGGGGAGGAGGGATTAACTATGGCTACACCTTC.

In this sample, this clone turned up a few times. The V gene is TRBV18, the J gene TRBJ1-5, with D possibly being TRBD1 (6 bases). CDR3 size: 13 residues. The germline CDR1 and CDR2 sequences are KGHSH and LQKENI. The V and J ends lost 6 bases and 7 bases respectively, with 13 bases between them. The CDR3 reads CASSYREKQPQHF. The CDR3 bases are TGTGCCAGCTCCTACAGGGAGAAGCAGCCCCAGCATTTT. Supplemented by reference TRBV18 and TRBJ1-5, the full variable domain reads NAGVMQNPRHLVRRRGQEARLRCSPMKGHSHVYWYRQLPEEGLKFMVYLQKENIIDESGMPKERFSAEFPKEGPSILRIQQVVRGDSAAYFCASSYREKQPQHFGDGTRLSIL.

The chain links TRBV18 to TRBJ2-1; D is undetermined. The CDR3 sequence is 13 residues long. Trimming shortened V by 6 bases and J by 8 bases, and 14 bases separated the two germline ends. Germline V gene data show CDR1 as KGHSH and CDR2 as LQKENI. CDR3: CASSSSWSDEQFF. CDR3 DNA: TGTGCCAGCTCGTCCTCCTGGAGTGATGAGCAGTTCTTC.

This chain uses TRBV7-2 with TRBJ2-7; perhaps TRBD2 as D (6 bases). V was clipped by 6 bases and J by 6 bases, with 15 bases between them. Germline V CDR1 and CDR2: SGHTA, FQGNSA. CDR3 length equals 13 residues. The CDR3 loop reads CASREGTVGEQYF. CDR3 nucleotides: TGTGCCAGCAGGGAGGGCACTGTCGGCGAGCAGTACTTC.